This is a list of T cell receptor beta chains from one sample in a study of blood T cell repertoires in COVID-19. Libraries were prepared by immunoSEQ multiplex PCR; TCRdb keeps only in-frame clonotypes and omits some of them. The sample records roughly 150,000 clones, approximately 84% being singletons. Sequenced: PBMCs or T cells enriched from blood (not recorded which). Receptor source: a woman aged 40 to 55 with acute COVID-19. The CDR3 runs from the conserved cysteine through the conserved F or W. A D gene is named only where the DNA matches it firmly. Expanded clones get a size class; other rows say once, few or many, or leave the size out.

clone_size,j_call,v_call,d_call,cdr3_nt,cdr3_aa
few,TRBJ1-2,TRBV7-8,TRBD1,TGTGCCAGCAGCTTAGGGGGACAGGTAGAGACTCGGAAATATGGCTACACCTTC,CASSLGGQVETRKYGYTF
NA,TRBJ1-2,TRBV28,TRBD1,TGTGCCAGCAGTACGGCGGAGGGGGCTAATCTCGGCTATGGCTACACCTTC,CASSTAEGANLGYGYTF
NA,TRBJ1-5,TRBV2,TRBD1,TGTGCCAGCAGTCCGGACAGGGGGGGTGGGCGCAATCAGCCCCAGCATTTT,CASSPDRGGGRNQPQHF
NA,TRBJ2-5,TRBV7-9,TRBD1,TGTGCCAGCAGCAAACAGGGGGAGACCCAGTACTTC,CASSKQGETQYF
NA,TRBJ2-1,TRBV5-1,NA,TGCGCCAGCAGCTCTCTTTCGAATGAGCAGTTCTTC,CASSSLSNEQFF
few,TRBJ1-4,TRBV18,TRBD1,TGTGCCAGCTCACCGGGGACAGGGTCCAGAGAAAAACTGTTTTTT,CASSPGTGSREKLFF
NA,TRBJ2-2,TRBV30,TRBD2,TGTGCCTGGAGACTAGCGGGAGGAACCGGGGAGCTGTTTTTT,CAWRLAGGTGELFF
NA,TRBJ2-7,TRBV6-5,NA,TGTGCCAGCAGTTTCTATAAATCCTACGAGCAGTACTTC,CASSFYKSYEQYF
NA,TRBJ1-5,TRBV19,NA,TGTGCCAGTAGCCCACCCCGGACAACATATTACAATAGCAATCAGCCCCAGCATTTT,CASSPPRTTYYNSNQPQHF
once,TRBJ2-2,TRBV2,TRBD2,TGTGCCAGCAGTGGTCTAGCGGGAGGATACACCGGGGAGCTGTTTTTT,CASSGLAGGYTGELFF
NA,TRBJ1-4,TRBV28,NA,TGTGCCAGCAGTGCTCTTTTACAGGGTATGCATGAAAAACTGTTTTTT,CASSALLQGMHEKLFF
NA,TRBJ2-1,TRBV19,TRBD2,TGTGCCAGTAGTATAGTAGCGGGAGTGGACAATGAGCAGTTCTTC,CASSIVAGVDNEQFF
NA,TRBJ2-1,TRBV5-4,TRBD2,TGTGCCAGCAGCACGGGACTAGCGGGAGACGGGCAGTTCTTC,CASSTGLAGDGQFF
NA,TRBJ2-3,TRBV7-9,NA,TGTGCCAGCAGCCCCCCGTGGCGGGAAAGCGCAGATACGCAGTATTTT,CASSPPWRESADTQYF
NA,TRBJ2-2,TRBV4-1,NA,TGCGCCAGCAGACAGGCCGCGAACACCGGGGAGCTGTTTTTT,CASRQAANTGELFF
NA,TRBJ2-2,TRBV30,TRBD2,TGTGCCTGGACTGATAGCGGGAGCGGGGAGCTGTTTTTT,CAWTDSGSGELFF
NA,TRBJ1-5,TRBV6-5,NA,TGTGCCAGCAGTTACTCGGGGCAGGGGCCCCAGCATTTT,CASSYSGQGPQHF
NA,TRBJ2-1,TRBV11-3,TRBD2,TGTGCCAGCAGCTTAGATCAAACTAGCGGGAGGAATGAGCAGTTCTTC,CASSLDQTSGRNEQFF
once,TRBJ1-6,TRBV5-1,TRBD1,TGCGCCAGCAGCTTGTCAGGGGGAGTGAATTCACCCCTCCACTTT,CASSLSGGVNSPLHF
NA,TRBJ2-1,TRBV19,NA,TGTGCCAGTAAGACCCGAGCGGACTCCTCCTACAATGAGCAGTTCTTC,CASKTRADSSYNEQFF
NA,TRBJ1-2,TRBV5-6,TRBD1,TGTGCCAGCAGCTTGGAACAGGGGGGTCCCTATGGCTACACCTTC,CASSLEQGGPYGYTF
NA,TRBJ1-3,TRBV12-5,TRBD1,TGTGCTAGTGGCCCAGGGACAGGGAACACCATATATTTT,CASGPGTGNTIYF
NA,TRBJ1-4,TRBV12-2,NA,TGTGCAAGTCGCTTTAAGTCCTGGCGGGGTGAAAAACTGTTTTTT,CASRFKSWRGEKLFF
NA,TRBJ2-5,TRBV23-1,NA,TGCGCCAGCAGTCAACCGCGGCGGGGTTCGGATTCAGAGACCCAGTACTTC,CASSQPRRGSDSETQYF
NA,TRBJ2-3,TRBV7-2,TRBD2,TGTGCCAGCAGCTTACAAGGTAGCGGGAGTTGGGATACGCAGTATTTT,CASSLQGSGSWDTQYF
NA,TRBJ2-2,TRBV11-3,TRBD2,TGTGCCAGCAGCGGGAAAACTAGCGGGAACACCGGGGAGCTGTTTTTT,CASSGKTSGNTGELFF
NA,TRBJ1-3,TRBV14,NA,TGTGCCAGCAGCCAAGGTGGGGGCCGCTTCTCTGGAAACACCATATATTTT,CASSQGGGRFSGNTIYF
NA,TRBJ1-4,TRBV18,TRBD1,TGTGCCAGCCGACTCCCGGGACAGAATGAAAAACTGTTTTTT,CASRLPGQNEKLFF
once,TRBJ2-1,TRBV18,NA,TGTGCCAGCTCGGTGGACATGTATGAGCAGTTCTTC,CASSVDMYEQFF
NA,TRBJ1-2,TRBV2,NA,TGTGCCAGCAGTGAAGAACAGGACAAAGGCTATGGCTACACCTTC,CASSEEQDKGYGYTF
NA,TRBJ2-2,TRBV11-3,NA,TGTGCCAGCAGCCCCCCCCAAGCACCCGGGGAGCTGTTTTTT,CASSPPQAPGELFF
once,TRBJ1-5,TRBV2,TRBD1,TGTGCCAGCAGTCAGGGACAGGGGAACAATCAGCCCCAGCATTTT,CASSQGQGNNQPQHF